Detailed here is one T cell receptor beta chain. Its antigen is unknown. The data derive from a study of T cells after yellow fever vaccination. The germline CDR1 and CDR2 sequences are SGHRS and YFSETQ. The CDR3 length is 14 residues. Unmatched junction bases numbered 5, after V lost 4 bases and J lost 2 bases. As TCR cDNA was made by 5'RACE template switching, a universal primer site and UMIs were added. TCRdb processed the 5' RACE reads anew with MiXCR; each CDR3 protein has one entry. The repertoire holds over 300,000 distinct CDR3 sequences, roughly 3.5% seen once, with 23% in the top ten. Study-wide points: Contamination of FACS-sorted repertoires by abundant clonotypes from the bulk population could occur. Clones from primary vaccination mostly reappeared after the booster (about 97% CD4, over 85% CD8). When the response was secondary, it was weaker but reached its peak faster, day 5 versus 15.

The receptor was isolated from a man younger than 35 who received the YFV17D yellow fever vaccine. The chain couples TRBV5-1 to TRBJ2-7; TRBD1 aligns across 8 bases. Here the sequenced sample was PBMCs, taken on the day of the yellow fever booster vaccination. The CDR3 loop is CASSRDRITYEQYF. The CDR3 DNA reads TGCGCCAGCAGCCGGGACAGGATAACCTACGAGCAGTACTTC.